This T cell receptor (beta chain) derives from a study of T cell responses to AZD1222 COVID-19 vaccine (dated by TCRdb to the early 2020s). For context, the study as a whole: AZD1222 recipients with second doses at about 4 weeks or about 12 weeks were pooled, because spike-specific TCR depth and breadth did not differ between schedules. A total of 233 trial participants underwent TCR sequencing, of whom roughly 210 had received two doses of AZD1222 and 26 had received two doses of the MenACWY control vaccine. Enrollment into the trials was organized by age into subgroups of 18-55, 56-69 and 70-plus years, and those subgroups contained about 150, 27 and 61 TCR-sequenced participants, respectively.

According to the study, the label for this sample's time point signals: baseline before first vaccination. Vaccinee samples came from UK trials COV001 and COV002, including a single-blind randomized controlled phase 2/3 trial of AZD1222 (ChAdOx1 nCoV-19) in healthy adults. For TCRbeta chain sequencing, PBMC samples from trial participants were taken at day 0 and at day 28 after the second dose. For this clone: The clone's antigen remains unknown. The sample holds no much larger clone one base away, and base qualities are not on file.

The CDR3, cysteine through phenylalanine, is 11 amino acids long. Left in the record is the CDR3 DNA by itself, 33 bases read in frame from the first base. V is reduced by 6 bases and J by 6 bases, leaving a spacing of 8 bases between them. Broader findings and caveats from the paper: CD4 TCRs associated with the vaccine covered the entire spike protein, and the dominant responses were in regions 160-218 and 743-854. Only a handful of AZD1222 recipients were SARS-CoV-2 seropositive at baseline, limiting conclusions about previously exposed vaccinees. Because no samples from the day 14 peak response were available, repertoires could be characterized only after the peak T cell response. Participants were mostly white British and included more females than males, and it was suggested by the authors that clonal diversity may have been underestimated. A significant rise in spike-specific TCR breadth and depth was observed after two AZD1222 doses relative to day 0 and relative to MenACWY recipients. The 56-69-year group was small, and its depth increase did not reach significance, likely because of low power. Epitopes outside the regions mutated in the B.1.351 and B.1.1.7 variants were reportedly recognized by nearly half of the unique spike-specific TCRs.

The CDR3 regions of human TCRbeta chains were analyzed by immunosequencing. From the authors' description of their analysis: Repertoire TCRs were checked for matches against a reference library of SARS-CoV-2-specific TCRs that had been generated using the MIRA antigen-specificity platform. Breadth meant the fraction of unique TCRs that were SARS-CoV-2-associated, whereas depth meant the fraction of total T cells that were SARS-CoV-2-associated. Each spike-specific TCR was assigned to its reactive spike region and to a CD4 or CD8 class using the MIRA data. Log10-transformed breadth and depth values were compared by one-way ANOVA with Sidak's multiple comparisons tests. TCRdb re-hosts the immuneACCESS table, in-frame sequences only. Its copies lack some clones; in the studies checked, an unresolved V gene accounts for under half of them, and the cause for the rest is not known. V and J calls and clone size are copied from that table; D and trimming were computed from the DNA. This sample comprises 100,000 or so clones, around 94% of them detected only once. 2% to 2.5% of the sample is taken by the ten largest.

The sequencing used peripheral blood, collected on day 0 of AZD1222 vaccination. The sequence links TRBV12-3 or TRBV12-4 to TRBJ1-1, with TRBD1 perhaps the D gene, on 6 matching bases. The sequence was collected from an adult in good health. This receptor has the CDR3 CASSRQAEAFF. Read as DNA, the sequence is TGTGCCAGCAGCCGACAGGCTGAAGCTTTCTTT.